This entry lists 5 T cell receptor beta chains sequenced from one sample in a study of T cells in Graves' hyperthyroidism and ophthalmopathy. Amplification of TCR beta CDR3 regions was performed using RNA transcripts as template. Primed by the HTBI set, a first-round RT-PCR was run on the TCR CDR3. TCRdb independently ran MiXCR on the multiplex PCR reads; one entry per CDR3 protein. Of hundreds of thousands of distinct CDR3 sequences detected, 30% to 40% appear once; the ten largest clones hold more than 25%. The sequenced sample was blood. The receptors originated from a woman aged 40 to 55 with Graves' hyperthyroidism.

This clonotype was recorded at least ten times. The chain carries TRBV7-9 and TRBJ2-5; 9 bases fit TRBD2. Germline trimming cut 8 bases from V and 2 bases from J; bases unmatched to any gene: 3. In germline, CDR1 is SEHNR, CDR2 FQNEAQ (reference sequence). The CDR3 is 13 residues long. The CDR3 DNA sequence: TGTGCCAGCCAGCGGGGGGTTCAAGAGACCCAGTACTTC. Translated, it gives CASQRGVQETQYF. The variable domain in full, completed from reference TRBV7-9 and TRBJ2-5, reads DTGVSQNPRHKITKRGQNVTFRCDPISEHNRLYWYRQTLGQGPEFLTYFQNEAQLEKSRLLSDRFSAERPKGSFSTLEIQRTEQGDSAMYLCASQRGVQETQYFGPGTRLLVL.

This clonotype was seen once. The rearrangement uses TRBV6-1 and TRBJ2-7, with no clear D. CDR3 length: 14 residues. CDR1 and CDR2 from the germline V gene are MNHNS and SASEGT. Trimming removed 5 bases from V and 0 bases from J, with 11 bases in between. CDR3 residues: CASSYIRNSYEQYF. CDR3 nucleotides: TGTGCCAGCAGTTATATACGGAACTCCTACGAGCAGTACTTC.

This clonotype was counted at least ten times. The chain joins TRBV24-1 to TRBJ2-5; 7 bases are a match to TRBD1. CDR3 size: 16 residues. V lost 3 bases and J lost 6; bases outside the gene matches: 12. CDR1 and CDR2 from the germline V gene are KGHDR and SFDVKD. This CDR3 is CATSDAGQATGKTQYF. CDR3 DNA: TGTGCCACCAGTGATGCCGGACAGGCCACAGGGAAGACCCAGTACTTC.

There are many counts of this clonotype. The chain joins TRBV12-3 or TRBV12-4 to TRBJ2-5; 7 bases line up with TRBD1. J gave up 5 bases and V 5 bases, and 5 bases lay outside the gene matches. The CDR3 loop spans 13 amino acids. DNA of the CDR3: TGTGCCAGCAGTCAGGGACAGCTGGAGACCCAGTACTTC. Protein product: CASSQGQLETQYF.

This chain joins TRBV6-1 and TRBJ2-5, with TRBD2 as a possible D gene (6 bases). Germline loops: CDR1 MNHNS, CDR2 SASEGT. V gave up 2 bases and J gave up 5 bases, with 15 bases separating them. This CDR3 is 15 amino acids long. CDR3 residues: CASSESGTSGETQYF. Here the CDR3 DNA reads TGTGCCAGCAGTGAATCCGGGACTTCAGGGGAGACCCAGTACTTC.